Here is one T cell receptor (beta chain) with its context. The length of the CDR3 is 15 residues. Germline CDR1 is LNHNV and CDR2 is YYDKDF (reference sequence). Trimming took off 1 base at V and 1 base at J, with 10 bases between the two ends. This specimen belongs to a study of blood T cell repertoires in COVID-19. Assay used: immunoSEQ multiplex PCR; TCRdb lists only in-frame clones, some missing. The data hold a few hundred thousand clones, with around 90% observed a single time. Input material: PBMCs or T cells enriched from blood (not recorded which). The chain couples TRBV15 to TRBJ1-1; possibly TRBD1 for D (6 bases). The clonotype comes from a young man who had recovered from COVID-19. The CDR3 reads CATSRGGQENTEAFF. DNA for the CDR3: TGTGCCACCAGCAGAGGGGGGCAGGAGAACACTGAAGCTTTCTTT.